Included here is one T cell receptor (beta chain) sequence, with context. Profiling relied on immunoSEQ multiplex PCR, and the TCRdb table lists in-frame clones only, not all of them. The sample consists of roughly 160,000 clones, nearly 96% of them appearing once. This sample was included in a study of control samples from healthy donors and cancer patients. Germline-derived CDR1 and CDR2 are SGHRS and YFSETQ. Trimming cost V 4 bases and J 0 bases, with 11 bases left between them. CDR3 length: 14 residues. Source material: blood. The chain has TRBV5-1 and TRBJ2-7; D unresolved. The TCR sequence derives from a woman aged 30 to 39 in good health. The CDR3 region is CASSPSRGSYEQYF. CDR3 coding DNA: TGCGCCAGCAGCCCGTCGCGTGGCTCCTACGAGCAGTACTTC. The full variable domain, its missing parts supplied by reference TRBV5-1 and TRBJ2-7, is KAGVTQTPRYLIKTRGQQVTLSCSPISGHRSVSWYQQTPGQGLQFLFEYFSETQRNKGNFPGRFSGRQFSNSRSEMNVSTLELGDSALYLCASSPSRGSYEQYFGPGTRLTVT.